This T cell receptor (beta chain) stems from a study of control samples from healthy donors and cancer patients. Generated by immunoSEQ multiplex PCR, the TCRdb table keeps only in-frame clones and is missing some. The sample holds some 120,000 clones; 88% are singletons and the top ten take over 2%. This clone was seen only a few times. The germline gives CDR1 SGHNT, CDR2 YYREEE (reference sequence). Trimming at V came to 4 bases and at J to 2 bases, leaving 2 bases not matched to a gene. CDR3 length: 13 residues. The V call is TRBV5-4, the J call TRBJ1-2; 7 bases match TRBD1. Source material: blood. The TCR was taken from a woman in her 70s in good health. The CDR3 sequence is CASSPDRNYGYTF. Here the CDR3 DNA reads TGTGCCAGCAGCCCGGACAGGAACTATGGCTACACCTTC.